The 18 T cell receptor beta chains listed next were all sequenced from one sample in a study of blood T cell repertoires in COVID-19. TCRdb keeps only in-frame clones here, not all; method: immunoSEQ multiplex PCR. Among about 130,000 clones listed, around 78% were seen once. Sequences were obtained from peripheral blood. The source of these receptors is a human donor in a cohort sampled during active COVID-19.

The chain joins TRBV7-9 to TRBJ1-2; D remains ambiguous. Trimming cost V 6 bases and J 6 bases, with 8 bases left between them. From germline, CDR1 is SEHNR and CDR2 FQNEAQ (reference sequence). The CDR3 sequence is 11 residues long. CDR3 amino acids: CASSNGDGYTF. The DNA of the CDR3 is TGTGCCAGCAGTAACGGGGATGGCTACACCTTC.

V and J are TRBV19 and TRBJ2-6, with D possibly being TRBD1 (6 bases). Trimming removed 7 bases from V and 2 bases from J, with 15 bases in between. Germline lookup yields CDR1 LNHDA and CDR2 SQIVND (reference sequence). The CDR3 covers 16 residues. As DNA, the CDR3 is TGTGCCAGTATCGGGACATTTACCCCTGGGGCCAACGTCCTGACTTTC. It yields the protein CASIGTFTPGANVLTF.

V and J are TRBV11-3 and TRBJ2-3, with 9 bases matching TRBD1. The V gene's germline CDR1 is SGHNT and CDR2 YENEEA. The CDR3 loop spans 16 amino acids. V lost 5 bases to trimming and J lost 4 bases; unmatched junction nucleotides: 10. The CDR3 sequence is CASSQRTGEPADTQYF. CDR3 sequence (DNA): TGTGCCAGCAGCCAACGGACAGGGGAACCCGCAGATACGCAGTATTTT.

Notes on this clone: A much bigger clone sits one base away, suggesting this may be a read error. CDR3 sequence (DNA): TGTGCCAGCAGCTTAGGACAGGGGGCTTTGAACACTGAAACTTTCTTT. This encodes CASSLGQGALNTETFF. The chain employs TRBV7-3 and TRBJ1-1; 11 positions agree with TRBD1. This CDR3 has 16 amino acids. CDR1 is SGHTA and CDR2 is FQGTGA in the germline V gene.

This chain links TRBV4-2 with TRBJ2-7; 10 bases agree with TRBD2. Germline trimming cut 0 bases from V and 2 bases from J; bases unmatched to any gene: 10. The germline gives CDR1 LGHNA, CDR2 YNFKEQ. This CDR3 is 18 amino acids long. In DNA form, the CDR3 reads TGTGCCAGCAGCCAAGATCCCTATCTAGCGGGGGACGCCTACGAGCAGTACTTC. Amino acid sequence: CASSQDPYLAGDAYEQYF.

The chain joins TRBV6-2 or TRBV6-3 to TRBJ2-3, with 8 bases that match TRBD2. This CDR3 has 14 residues. Per the germline V gene, CDR1 is MNHEY and CDR2 is SVGEGT. Trimming took 5 bases from V and 5 from J; bases not matched to a gene: 6. In DNA form, the CDR3 reads TGTGCCAGCAGTGGCGGGGGGAATATAGATACGCAGTATTTT. Its protein product is CASSGGGNIDTQYF.

This clone was detected only once. The chain carries TRBV3-1 (or the pseudogene TRBV3-2) and TRBJ1-2, with D unresolved. Between the trimmed V and J ends, which lost 7 bases and 4 bases, there was a span of 16 bases. Germline CDR1 LGHDT, CDR2 YNNKEL (reference sequence). The CDR3 runs 14 residues. This chain's CDR3 is CASKEQKRPYGYTF. As DNA, the CDR3 is TGTGCCAGCAAGGAGCAAAAGAGACCCTATGGCTACACCTTC.

This chain links TRBV5-4 with TRBJ1-1; weak D call: TRBD1 (6 bases). CDR3 size: 14 residues. The V end was cut by 3 bases, the J end by 1 base, with 10 bases between. Germline CDR1 and CDR2: SGHNT and YYREEE (reference sequence). The CDR3 spells CASSSPRGNTEAFF. The CDR3 DNA reads as TGTGCCAGCAGCTCTCCCAGGGGGAACACTGAAGCTTTCTTT.

This clone was recorded many times. This chain uses TRBV19 with TRBJ2-1, with 10 positions matching TRBD1. The CDR3 sequence is 15 residues long. Trimming took 5 bases from V and 6 from J; bases not matched to a gene: 7. CDR1 LNHDA and CDR2 SQIVND come from the germline V gene (reference sequence). CDR3 sequence: CASSRSGQGVNEQFF. CDR3 nucleotide sequence: TGTGCCAGTAGTCGGAGTGGACAGGGGGTCAATGAGCAGTTCTTC.

This chain connects TRBV30 to TRBJ1-5, with D maybe TRBD1 (5 bases). V lost 2 bases, J lost 5 bases, and 16 bases lay in between. In germline, CDR1 is GTSNPN, CDR2 SVGIG (reference sequence). This CDR3 is built from 15 residues. The CDR3 protein is CAWSPTTVLHQPQHF. In DNA, the CDR3 is TGTGCCTGGAGTCCAACGACAGTCTTACATCAGCCCCAGCATTTT.

The V and J genes are TRBV5-1 and TRBJ2-3, with D possibly matching TRBD1 (5 bases). The CDR3 loop spans 14 amino acids. V was clipped by 0 bases and J by 8 bases, with 13 bases between them. CDR1 is SGHRS, CDR2 YFSETQ, per germline. This CDR3 is CASSLAGREVTQYF. The CDR3 coding sequence is TGCGCCAGCAGCTTGGCTGGCAGGGAAGTTACGCAGTATTTT.

J is TRBJ1-1 and V is TRBV7-3; 7 nucleotides align to TRBD1. After removal of 7 bases from V and 2 bases from J, the junction contained 10 bases not matched to a gene. The CDR3 has 15 residues. The germline gives CDR1 SGHTA, CDR2 FQGTGA. The CDR3 loop is CASTPEGALNTEAFF. The CDR3 DNA reads TGTGCCAGCACCCCAGAGGGGGCACTCAACACTGAAGCTTTCTTT.

This clone was detected a few times. The V call is TRBV4-1, the J call TRBJ2-1, with D perhaps matching TRBD2 (6 bases). Germline V CDR1 and CDR2: MGHRA, YSYEKL. This CDR3 region has 18 residues. Trimming removed 0 bases from V and 6 bases from J, with 21 bases in between. CDR3 region: CASSQDLRRLVASNEQFF. The CDR3 nucleotides read TGCGCCAGCAGCCAAGATCTGAGAAGACTAGTAGCCAGCAATGAGCAGTTCTTC.

The chain couples TRBV28 to TRBJ2-1; the D gene is possibly TRBD1 (5 bases). The CDR3 totals 14 residues. V lost 2 bases, J lost 3 bases, and 8 bases lay in between. Germline loops: CDR1 MDHEN, CDR2 SYDVKM. The CDR3 protein is CASSLRTLYNEQFF. In nucleotides, the CDR3 is TGTGCCAGCAGTTTACGGACACTCTACAATGAGCAGTTCTTC.

The V call is TRBV7-9, the J call TRBJ1-2, with D perhaps matching TRBD1 (5 bases). Germline CDR1 SEHNR, CDR2 FQNEAQ (reference sequence). The V and J ends lost 6 bases and 2 bases respectively, with 13 bases between them. The CDR3 is 14 amino acids. CDR3 in amino acids: CASRPWGDNYGYTF. The CDR3 DNA is TGTGCCAGCAGACCCTGGGGGGACAACTATGGCTACACCTTC.

This sequence joins TRBV28 and TRBJ1-5; tentative D call: TRBD1 (6 bases). The V end lost 6 bases, the J end lost 6 bases, and 24 bases lay between the germline ends. The CDR3 extends over 17 amino acids. Germline V gene data show CDR1 as MDHEN and CDR2 as SYDVKM. The CDR3 protein is CASSLDEGRGEGQPQHF. CDR3 DNA: TGTGCCAGCAGCTTGGACGAGGGCAGGGGAGAGGGTCAGCCCCAGCATTTT.

This clone showed up just once. This chain links TRBV11-2 with TRBJ1-6; a possible D gene is TRBD1 (6 bases). Between the trimmed V and J ends, which lost 5 bases and 8 bases, there was a span of 19 bases. The CDR3 is made up of 16 amino acids. From germline, CDR1 is SGHAT and CDR2 FQNNGV. This CDR3 reads CASSPSDRMVDSPLHF. CDR3 nucleotide sequence: TGTGCCAGCAGCCCTAGTGACAGGATGGTAGATTCACCCCTCCACTTT.

This chain uses TRBV24-1 with TRBJ1-5, with 8 positions matching TRBD1. CDR3 size: 17 residues. Trimming took 3 bases from V and 2 from J; bases not matched to a gene: 8. CDR1 and CDR2 (germline): KGHDR, SFDVKD. This CDR3 is CATSDPGQGGGNQPQHF. CDR3 bases: TGTGCCACCAGTGATCCTGGACAGGGAGGAGGCAATCAGCCCCAGCATTTT.